The 6 T cell receptor beta chains in this list originate from one sample, sequenced in a study of T-cell reconstitution after alpha-beta-depleted transplantation in children. A library of TCRbeta sequences, prepared with unique molecular identifiers, was generated. TCRdb reanalysed the PCR reads using MiXCR and keeps one entry per CDR3 protein. The table lists 450,000 to 600,000 distinct CDR3 sequences, 30% to 35% of them singletons. This sample comprised PBMCs from the stem cell graft donor, obtained from the stem cell graft. All receptors derive from a human donor who donated a stem cell graft to a child with aplastic anemia.

This clonotype was picked up a small number of times. The genes are TRBV6-6 and TRBJ1-1; the D gene is possibly TRBD1 (5 bases). CDR3 length equals 12 residues. Trimming removed 2 bases from V and 8 bases from J, with 9 bases in between. CDR1 is MNHNY and CDR2 is SVGAGI in the germline V gene (reference sequence). DNA for the CDR3: TGTGCCAGCAGTTACCGCAAGGGGGAAGCTTTCTTT. Protein sequence: CASSYRKGEAFF.

This chain uses TRBV20-1 with TRBJ1-2; 8 nucleotides align to TRBD1. Germline-derived CDR1 and CDR2 are DFQATT and SNEGSKA (reference sequence). Trimming removed 0 bases from V and 8 bases from J; junction bases left unmatched: 5. CDR3 length equals 13 residues. The CDR3 DNA sequence: TGCAGTGCTAGAGATCACAGGGGGAAGGGCTACACCTTC. Translation: CSARDHRGKGYTF.

The CDR3 region is CASRVAAPYEQYF. CDR3 sequence (DNA): TGTGCCAGCAGGGTAGCGGCGCCCTACGAGCAGTACTTC. This chain joins TRBV12-3 or TRBV12-4 and TRBJ2-7; D is possibly TRBD2 (6 bases). The CDR3 is 13 amino acids. Trimming took 6 bases from V and 2 from J, leaving 11 bases between them.

This clonotype turned up a few times. V and J are TRBV13 and TRBJ2-7; 10 nucleotides align to TRBD2. V lost 7 bases to trimming and J lost 6 bases; unmatched junction nucleotides: 12. The CDR3 length is 15 residues. The germline V gene encodes CDR1 PRHDT and CDR2 FYEKMQ (reference sequence). The CDR3 bases are TGTGCCAGCACCTCGAGGTCGGGACTAGCGTTCGAGCAGTACTTC. It codes for CASTSRSGLAFEQYF.

In its sample, this clonotype was seen a few times. The rearrangement joins TRBV29-1 to TRBJ2-3; the D gene is possibly TRBD1 (6 bases). Trimming shortened V by 5 bases and J by 4 bases, and 13 bases separated the two germline ends. CDR1 SQVTM and CDR2 ANQGSEA come from the germline V gene. This CDR3 region has 13 residues. CDR3 loop: CSVSTGMADTQYF. The CDR3 DNA follows: TGCAGCGTTAGCACAGGGATGGCAGATACGCAGTATTTT.

This clonotype appeared many times. The chain couples TRBV20-1 to TRBJ1-1; D is unclear. Germline CDR1 DFQATT, CDR2 SNEGSKA (reference sequence). CDR3 length equals 14 residues. V was pared by 0 bases and J by 5 bases, with 13 bases between. The CDR3 DNA follows: TGCAGTGCTAGAGATGGCACGTCACAGACTGAAGCTTTCTTT. This encodes CSARDGTSQTEAFF.